Sequencing of this T cell receptor (beta chain) was carried out in a study of human CD8 memory T cell subsets. By UMI-labeled 5' RACE, the TCR beta libraries were made. TCRdb reprocessed the 5' RACE reads and reports one entry per CDR3 protein, with no DNA. Recorded here are 7,000 to 8,500 distinct CDR3 sequences; the top ten clones represent 20%. This clonotype is called medium-sized based on its frequency. This CDR3 is 13 amino acids long. Sequencing was carried out using CD8+ T cells from PBMCs. The sequence derives from a human donor in good health. The chain joins TRBV12-3 or TRBV12-4 to TRBJ1-4; the D call of TRBD1 rests on TCRdb alone, since no DNA is present to check it. The CDR3 loop is CASSPTGTTKLFF.